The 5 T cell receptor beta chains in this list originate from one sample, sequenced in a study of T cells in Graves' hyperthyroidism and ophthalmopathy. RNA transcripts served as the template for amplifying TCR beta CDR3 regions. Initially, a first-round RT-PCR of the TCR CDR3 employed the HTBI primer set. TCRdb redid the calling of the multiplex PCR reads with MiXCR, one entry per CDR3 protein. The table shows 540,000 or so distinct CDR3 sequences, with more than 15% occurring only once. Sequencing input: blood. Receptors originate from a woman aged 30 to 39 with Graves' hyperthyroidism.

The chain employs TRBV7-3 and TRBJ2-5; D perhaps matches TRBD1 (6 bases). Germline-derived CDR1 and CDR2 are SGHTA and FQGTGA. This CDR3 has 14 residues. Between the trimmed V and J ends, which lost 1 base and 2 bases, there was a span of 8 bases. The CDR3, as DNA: TGTGCCAGCAGCTTAAGTCAGGGGCAAGAGACCCAGTACTTC. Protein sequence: CASSLSQGQETQYF.

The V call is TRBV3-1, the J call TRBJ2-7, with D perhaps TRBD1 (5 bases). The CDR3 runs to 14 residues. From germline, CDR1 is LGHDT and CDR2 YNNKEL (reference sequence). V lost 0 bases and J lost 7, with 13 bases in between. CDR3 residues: CASSQDIGAREQYF. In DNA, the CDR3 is TGTGCCAGCAGCCAAGATATAGGGGCGCGGGAGCAGTACTTC.

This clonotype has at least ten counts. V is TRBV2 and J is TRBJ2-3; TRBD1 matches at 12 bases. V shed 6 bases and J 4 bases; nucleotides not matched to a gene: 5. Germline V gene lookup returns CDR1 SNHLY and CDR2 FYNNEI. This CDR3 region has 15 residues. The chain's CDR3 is CASRSGTGGPDTQYF. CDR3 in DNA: TGTGCCAGCAGATCCGGGACAGGGGGCCCAGATACGCAGTATTTT.

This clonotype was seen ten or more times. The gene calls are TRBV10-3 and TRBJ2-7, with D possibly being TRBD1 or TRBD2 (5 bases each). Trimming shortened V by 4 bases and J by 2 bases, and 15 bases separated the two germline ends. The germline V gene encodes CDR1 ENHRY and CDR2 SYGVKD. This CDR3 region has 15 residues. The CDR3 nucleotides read TGTGCCATCAGTGGGGGGTTAGGACGTACCTACGAGCAGTACTTC. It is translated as CAISGGLGRTYEQYF.

The CDR3 DNA reads as TGCGCCAGCAGCCGGGGGGTGGAAGCAACTAATGAAAAACTGTTTTTT. Its translation is CASSRGVEATNEKLFF. The chain carries TRBV5-1 and TRBJ1-4; possible D gene TRBD1, 5 bases. Germline values: CDR1 SGHRS, CDR2 YFSETQ. The CDR3 covers 16 residues. Trimming stripped 4 bases from V and 0 bases from J, with 13 bases between.